The sequence of this T cell receptor (beta chain) was determined in a study of post-analysis software for immune sequencing data. The wider study: The disease courses spanned relapsing-remitting, secondary progressive and progressive-relapsing forms of multiple sclerosis.

A word on this clonotype: Its specificity is unknown.

This CDR3 has 15 residues. The germline V and J ends were trimmed by 8 bases and 0 bases, with 16 bases remaining between them. Germline CDR1 reads MNHEY; CDR2 reads SMNVEV (reference sequence). General study findings and limits: Controls had lower frequencies than patients of about 5 TRBV segments, which included TRBV5-6, TRBV5-1 and TRBV20-1. Controls' normalized Chao1 diversity significantly exceeded that of multiple sclerosis patients. Batch-mates among the samples co-clustered strongly by F measure.

Incorporated into the TCR beta cDNA libraries were unique molecular identifiers, which served to reduce PCR and sequencing biases. Out of about 0.95 to 10 million T cells, 470,000 or so cDNA molecules were generated. In TCRdb, the PCR reads were re-called with MiXCR into one record per CDR3 protein. The table has about 540,000 distinct CDR3 sequences, less than 40% seen once. This TCR came from a girl younger than 18 with multiple sclerosis. This chain connects TRBV27 to TRBJ1-1; TRBD1 might be the D (5 bases). Sequencing was carried out using blood. The CDR3 DNA is TGTGCCAGCGACAGACGTTATCCCATGAACACTGAAGCTTTCTTT. This sequence encodes CASDRRYPMNTEAFF.